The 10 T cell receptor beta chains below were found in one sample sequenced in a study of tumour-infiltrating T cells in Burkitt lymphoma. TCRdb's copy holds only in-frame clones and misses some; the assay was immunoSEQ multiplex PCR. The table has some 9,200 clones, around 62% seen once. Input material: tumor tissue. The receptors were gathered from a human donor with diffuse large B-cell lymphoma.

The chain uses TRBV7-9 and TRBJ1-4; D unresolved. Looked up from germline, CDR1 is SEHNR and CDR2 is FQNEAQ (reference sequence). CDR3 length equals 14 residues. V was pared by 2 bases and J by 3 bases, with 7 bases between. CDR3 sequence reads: CASSLQVANEKLFF. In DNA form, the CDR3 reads TGTGCCAGCAGCTTACAAGTAGCTAATGAAAAACTGTTTTTT.

This CDR3 reads CASSWDRNTEAFF. CDR3 bases: TGCGCCAGCAGCTGGGACAGGAACACTGAAGCTTTCTTT. The chain employs TRBV5-1 and TRBJ1-1; TRBD1 matches 7 bases. Germline V CDR1 and CDR2: SGHRS, YFSETQ. Germline trimming cut 3 bases from V and 1 base from J; bases unmatched to any gene: 0. The CDR3 covers 13 residues.

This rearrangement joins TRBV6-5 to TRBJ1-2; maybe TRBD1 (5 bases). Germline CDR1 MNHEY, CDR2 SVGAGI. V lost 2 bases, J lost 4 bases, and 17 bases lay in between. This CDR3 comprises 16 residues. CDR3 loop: CASSYESQGWSYGYTF. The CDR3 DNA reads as TGTGCCAGCAGTTACGAGTCGCAGGGTTGGAGCTATGGCTACACCTTC.

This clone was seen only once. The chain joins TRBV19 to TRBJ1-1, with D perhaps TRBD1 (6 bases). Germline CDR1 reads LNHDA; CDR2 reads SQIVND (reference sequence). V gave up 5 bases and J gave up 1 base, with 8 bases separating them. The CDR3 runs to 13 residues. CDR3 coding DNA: TGTGCCAGTAGTCGACAGGAGAACACTGAAGCTTTCTTT. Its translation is CASSRQENTEAFF.

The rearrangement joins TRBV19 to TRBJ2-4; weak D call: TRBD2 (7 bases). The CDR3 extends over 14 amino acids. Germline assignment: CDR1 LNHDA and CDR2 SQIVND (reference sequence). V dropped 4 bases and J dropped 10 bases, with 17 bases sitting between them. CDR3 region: CASSTGRGLGIQYF. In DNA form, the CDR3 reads TGTGCCAGTAGTACAGGGAGGGGGTTGGGGATTCAGTACTTC.

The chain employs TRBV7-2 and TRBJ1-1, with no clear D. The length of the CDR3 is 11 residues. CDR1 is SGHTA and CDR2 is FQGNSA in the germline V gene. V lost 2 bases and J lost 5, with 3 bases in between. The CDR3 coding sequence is TGTGCCAGCAGCTTATATACTGAAGCTTTCTTT. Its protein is CASSLYTEAFF. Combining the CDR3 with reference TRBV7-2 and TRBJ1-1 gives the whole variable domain GAGVSQSPSNKVTEKGKDVELRCDPISGHTALYWYRQSLGQGLEFLIYFQGNSAPDKSGLPSDRFSAERTGGSVSTLTIQRTQQEDSAVYLCASSLYTEAFFGQGTRLTVV.

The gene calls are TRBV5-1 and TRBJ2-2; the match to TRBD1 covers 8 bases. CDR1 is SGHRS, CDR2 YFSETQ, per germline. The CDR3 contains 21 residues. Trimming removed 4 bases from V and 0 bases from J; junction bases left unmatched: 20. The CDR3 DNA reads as TGCGCCAGCAGCCCCACCCCATCCGGCAGGGGGCTATTTTCGAACACCGGGGAGCTGTTTTTT. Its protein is CASSPTPSGRGLFSNTGELFF.

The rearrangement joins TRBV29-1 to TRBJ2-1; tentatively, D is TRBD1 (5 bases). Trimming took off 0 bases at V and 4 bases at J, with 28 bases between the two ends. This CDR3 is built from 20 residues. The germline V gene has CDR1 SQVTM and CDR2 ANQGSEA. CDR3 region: CSVEETVRESGLWAYNEQFF. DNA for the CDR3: TGCAGCGTTGAAGAGACAGTTCGTGAGAGTGGGTTGTGGGCATACAATGAGCAGTTCTTC.

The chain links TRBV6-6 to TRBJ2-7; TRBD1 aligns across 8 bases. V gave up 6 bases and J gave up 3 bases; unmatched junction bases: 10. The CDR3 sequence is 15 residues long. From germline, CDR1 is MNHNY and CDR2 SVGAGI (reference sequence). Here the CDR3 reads CASSDLRQGSYEQYF. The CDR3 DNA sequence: TGTGCCAGCAGCGATCTTCGACAGGGGAGCTACGAGCAGTACTTC.

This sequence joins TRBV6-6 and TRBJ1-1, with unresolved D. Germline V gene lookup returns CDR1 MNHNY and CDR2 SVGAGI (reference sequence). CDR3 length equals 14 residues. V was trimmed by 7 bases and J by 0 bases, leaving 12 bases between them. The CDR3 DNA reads TGTGCCAGCACCCTAAGTCTCATGAACACTGAAGCTTTCTTT. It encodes CASTLSLMNTEAFF.